This T cell receptor beta chain originates from a study of T cell responses to AZD1222 COVID-19 vaccine. Points on this clone: The antigen is undetermined.

Study observations and caveats: Mapped onto spike, vaccine-associated CD4 TCRs spanned it and were dominant at 160-218 and 743-854.

The CDR3 runs 16 residues. V was cut by 1 base and J by 1 base, with 12 bases left in between. Looked up from germline, CDR1 is SGDLS and CDR2 is YYNGEE. Sequenced by immunoSEQ multiplex PCR; TCRdb stores in-frame clones only, minus some. Of roughly 100,000 clones in the sample, around 90% were seen once. V gene TRBV9 combines with J gene TRBJ2-1; a weak D match, TRBD2 (7 bases). This specimen consisted of peripheral blood, obtained on day 0 of AZD1222 vaccination. The receptor was isolated from an adult in good health. CDR3 in DNA: TGTGCCAGCAGCGTAAGTGGGGGGGCATCCTACAATGAGCAGTTCTTC. Translation: CASSVSGGASYNEQFF.